Following are 13 T cell receptor beta chains from one sample sequenced in a study of monozygotic twins with inflammatory bowel disease. TCRdb re-called the 5' RACE reads; every CDR3 protein appears as one record, without DNA. The listing records 350,000 to 550,000 distinct CDR3 sequences. Sample: blood. Receptor source: a human donor with ulcerative colitis or Crohn's disease, or a healthy co-twin of an affected twin (not recorded which).

This chain links TRBV2 with TRBJ2-3; TCRdb names TRBD1, which stays unverified in the absence of DNA. The CDR3 has 15 residues. Germline CDR1 is SNHLY and CDR2 is FYNNEI. CDR3 in amino acids: CASSEGQGARSTQYF.

By frequency, this clonotype is large. The CDR3 sequence is CASNPAGGPYEQYF. This chain connects TRBV6-2 or TRBV6-3 to TRBJ2-7; TCRdb names TRBD2, which stays unverified in the absence of DNA. CDR3 length equals 14 residues. Germline loops: CDR1 MNHEY, CDR2 SVGEGT.

V is TRBV7-6 and J is TRBJ2-1; TCRdb selects TRBD2, and the lack of DNA leaves this call unchecked. CDR3 length: 18 amino acids. Germline V CDR1 and CDR2: SGHVS, FNYEAQ. The CDR3 reads CASSPSPDIPSPYNEQFF.

The rearrangement uses TRBV5-6 and TRBJ1-5; TCRdb selects TRBD1, and the lack of DNA leaves this call unchecked. The CDR3 totals 15 residues. Germline V CDR1 and CDR2: SGHDT, YYEEEE. CDR3 residues: CASSLGVIANQPQHF.

The chain is built from TRBV18 and TRBJ2-2; the D gene TCRdb calls, TRBD1, cannot be checked with no DNA. CDR3 size: 15 residues. Looked up from germline, CDR1 is KGHSH and CDR2 is LQKENI. The CDR3 here is CASSQEGSATGELFF.

The rearrangement joins TRBV7-9 to TRBJ1-1; the TCRdb call, TRBD1, lacks DNA for checking. The length of the CDR3 is 14 residues. Germline V lookup: CDR1 SEHNR, CDR2 FQNEAQ (reference sequence). CDR3 residues: CASSLAQDNTEAFF.

V and J are TRBV20-1 and TRBJ2-7; the D gene TCRdb calls, TRBD1, cannot be checked with no DNA. The CDR3 consists of 16 residues. The germline gives CDR1 DFQATT, CDR2 SNEGSKA (reference sequence). The CDR3: CSAKGRLGNLRPEQYF.

The chain employs TRBV5-1 and TRBJ2-3; the TCRdb call, TRBD2, lacks DNA for checking. CDR1 and CDR2 from the germline V gene are SGHRS and YFSETQ. This CDR3 is built from 15 residues. CDR3 region: CASSLGTSGTDTQYF. The whole variable domain, remainder taken from reference TRBV5-1 and TRBJ2-3, is KAGVTQTPRYLIKTRGQQVTLSCSPISGHRSVSWYQQTPGQGLQFLFEYFSETQRNKGNFPGRFSGRQFSNSRSEMNVSTLELGDSALYLCASSLGTSGTDTQYFGPGTRLTVL.

This chain uses TRBV2 with TRBJ2-2. The CDR3 is 13 amino acids. Germline V CDR1 and CDR2: SNHLY, FYNNEI. CDR3 sequence reads: CASTTSNTGELFF.

The V call is TRBV19, the J call TRBJ2-5; TCRdb's assignment of TRBD2 cannot be checked, as there is no DNA. This CDR3 spans 16 amino acids. Germline V lookup: CDR1 LNHDA, CDR2 SQIVND (reference sequence). CDR3 in amino acids: CASSIARGTSGETQYF.

This chain links TRBV7-2 with TRBJ2-3. Germline CDR1 is SGHTA and CDR2 is FQGNSA. The CDR3 length is 15 residues. The CDR3: CASSLNDLNTDTQYF.

The chain is built from TRBV9 and TRBJ2-5; TCRdb reports TRBD1, a call that lacks DNA to check it against. The CDR3 consists of 15 residues. CDR1 SGDLS and CDR2 YYNGEE come from the germline V gene. The CDR3 spells CASSGILGGQETQYF.

This rearrangement joins TRBV5-5 to TRBJ2-7; the TCRdb call, TRBD1, lacks DNA for checking. This CDR3 region has 16 residues. From germline, CDR1 is SGHKS and CDR2 YYEKEE (reference sequence). The CDR3 loop is CASSSPAVGTSGEQYF.